This T cell receptor (beta chain) was captured by sequencing in a study of shared clonotypes between healthy human individuals. Study background: Three CD4 naive, three CD4 memory, two CD8 naive and one CD8 memory plate were used per donor.

Naive CD8 populations comprised CD45RO-negative cells positively selected for CCR7, excluding terminally differentiated effector memory CD45RA+ cells. The study, taken as a whole, reports: The study found lower generation probabilities in non-shared clonotypes than in those shared by all four donors. Across subsets, estimated richness was generally greater for naive than for memory populations.

This was a deep-level run. Clones were sequenced by immunoSEQ multiplex PCR, and TCRdb holds only the in-frame ones, with some missing. Of about 2 million clones detected, over 85% appear once; the ten largest clones hold 1.2%. Of note for this clone: Its antigen remains unknown.

The CDR3 is 14 amino acids. The germline gives CDR1 SGHVS, CDR2 FQNEAQ. Trimming pared 1 base from V and 4 bases from J, leaving 10 bases between. The TCR comes from a man aged 18 to 29 in good health. The sample taken for sequencing was naive CD8+ T cells sorted from blood. V usage is TRBV7-8 and J usage is TRBJ1-2; D gene uncertain. The chain's CDR3 is CASSLGVAGYGYTF. DNA of the CDR3: TGTGCCAGCAGCTTAGGGGTGGCCGGCTATGGCTACACCTTC.